Sequencing of this TCR beta chain was carried out in a study of beta chain features in type 1 diabetes. Looking at the study overall: Sorted cells, 90 million to 130 million in number, were examined across all samples. Study-wide results and limits: Any HLA type influence on TCRB rearrangement was left unresolved here. PCR, the amplification step, might favor shorter templates, equally in patients and controls.

Remarks on this clone: The target antigen is unknown.

Since all of the isolated RNA was reverse transcribed, expressed TCRB transcripts were what got sequenced. Libraries were prepared by immunoSEQ multiplex PCR; TCRdb keeps only in-frame clonotypes and omits some of them. The table has over 500,000 clones, roughly a sixth seen once. V was pared by 3 bases and J by 6 bases, with 15 bases of the junction left unmatched. Germline V lookup: CDR1 GTSNPN, CDR2 SVGIG (reference sequence). This CDR3 is built from 16 residues. This chain uses TRBV30 with TRBJ1-2; 8 bases are a match to TRBD1. This clonotype originated in a young man in good health. Specimen: naive CD4+ T cells from blood. This CDR3 is CAWRSLGKTGEDGYTF. Here the CDR3 DNA reads TGTGCCTGGAGGAGTTTGGGTAAGACAGGGGAGGATGGCTACACCTTC.